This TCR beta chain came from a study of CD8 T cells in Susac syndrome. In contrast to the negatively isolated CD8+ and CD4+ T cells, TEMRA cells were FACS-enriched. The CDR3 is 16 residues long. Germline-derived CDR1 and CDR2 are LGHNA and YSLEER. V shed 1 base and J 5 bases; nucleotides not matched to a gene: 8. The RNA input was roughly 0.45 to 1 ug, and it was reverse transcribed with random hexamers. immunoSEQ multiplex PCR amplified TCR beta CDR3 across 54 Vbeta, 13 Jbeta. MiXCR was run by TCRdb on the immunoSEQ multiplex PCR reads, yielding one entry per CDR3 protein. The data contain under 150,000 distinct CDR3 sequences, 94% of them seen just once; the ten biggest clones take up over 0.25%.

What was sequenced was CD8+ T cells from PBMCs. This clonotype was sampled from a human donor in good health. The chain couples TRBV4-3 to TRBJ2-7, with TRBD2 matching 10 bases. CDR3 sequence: CASSQVALAGFHEQYF. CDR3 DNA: TGCGCCAGCAGCCAAGTAGCACTAGCGGGATTCCACGAGCAGTACTTC.